The rows below give T cell receptor beta chains drawn from one sample of a study of neurological immune-mediated disorders. Each CDR3 protein is one row after TCRdb ran MiXCR on the 5' RACE reads. The sample includes 77,000 or so distinct CDR3 sequences, about 9.7% of them seen just once. Material for sequencing was PBMCs. The receptor source for this set is a man over 45 in good health. CDR3s include the opening cysteine and the closing phenylalanine or tryptophan. A D gene is named only where the DNA matches it firmly. Clone size is not always given. Where it is, it says once, few, many or a class for expanded clones.

J | size | D | V | DNA | CDR3
TRBJ2-5 | many | TRBD1 | TRBV12-3/TRBV12-4 | TGTGCCAGCAGTATCGGGACAGGGAAAGAGACCCAGTACTTC | CASSIGTGKETQYF
TRBJ1-1 | many | NA | TRBV18 | TGTGCCAGCTCACGGAACACTGAGAACACTGAAGCTTTCTTT | CASSRNTENTEAFF
TRBJ2-3 | many | TRBD2 | TRBV7-2 | TGTGCCAGCAGCCCCAGCGGGGGGAGCACAGATACGCAGTATTTT | CASSPSGGSTDTQYF
TRBJ2-3 | many | NA | TRBV24-1 | TGTGCCACCAGTGACGTTCTAGTTACCTCAGGCACAGATACGCAGTATTTT | CATSDVLVTSGTDTQYF
TRBJ1-2 | many | NA | TRBV12-3/TRBV12-4 | TGTGCCAGCAGTTATCCGGACAAGCTCTATGGCTACACCTTC | CASSYPDKLYGYTF
TRBJ2-7 | many | NA | TRBV12-3/TRBV12-4 | TGTGCCAGCAGTTTCCATGGAGTCTACGAGCAGTACTTC | CASSFHGVYEQYF
TRBJ2-1 | NA | NA | TRBV4-1 | TGCGCCAGCAGCCAAGGCCCGGGCAATGAGCAGTTCTTC | CASSQGPGNEQFF
TRBJ2-2 | few | NA | TRBV20-1 | TGCAGTGCTAGACAACCCGGGACATTCGGGGAGCTGTTTTTT | CSARQPGTFGELFF
TRBJ2-5 | many | NA | TRBV5-1 | TGCGCCAGCAGCTTGCTAGAGGGCCTTCCTAAAGAGACCCAGTACTTC | CASSLLEGLPKETQYF
TRBJ1-1 | many | TRBD1 | TRBV18 | TGTGCCAGCTCACCGCGGACAGGCAAAGGGATGAACACTGAAGCTTTCTTT | CASSPRTGKGMNTEAFF
TRBJ2-1 | NA | NA | TRBV18 | TGTGCCAGCTCACCAGGATTTGGAACAGGGAGCTCCTACAATGAGCAGTTCTTC | CASSPGFGTGSSYNEQFF
TRBJ2-1 | many | TRBD1 | TRBV19 | TGTGCCAGTAGTACTATCCCACAGGGGGCGACCAATGAGCAGTTCTTC | CASSTIPQGATNEQFF
TRBJ2-1 | many | TRBD1 | TRBV10-3 | TGTGCCATCAGAGGACAGGCCGACAATGAGCAGTTCTTC | CAIRGQADNEQFF
TRBJ2-5 | many | NA | TRBV5-5 | TGTGCCAGCAGGCGGCAGGGAGGTGGAGAGACCCAGTACTTC | CASRRQGGGETQYF